Below, 27 T cell receptor beta chains from the same sample are listed, as sequenced in a study of T cells after yellow fever vaccination. TCRdb recomputed calls from the 5' RACE reads with MiXCR, one row per CDR3 protein. The data contain some 340,000 distinct CDR3 sequences, about 4% of them singletons. This material consisted of PBMCs, taken 5 days after the yellow fever booster vaccination. The origin of the receptors is a young man who received the YFV17D yellow fever vaccine.

Here the CDR3 DNA reads TGTGCCAGCAGCCAAGGATCAGACAGGGCCCGGTGGGATGAGCAGTTCTTC. This sequence encodes CASSQGSDRARWDEQFF. The chain recombines TRBV3-1 with TRBJ2-1; 7 nucleotides agree with TRBD1. The CDR3 has 17 residues. Germline CDR1 and CDR2: LGHDT and YNNKEL (reference sequence). The V gene end was trimmed by 1 base and the J gene end by 8 bases; junction bases not matched to a gene: 14.

The sample holds many counts of this clonotype. The chain employs TRBV7-2 and TRBJ1-5; maybe TRBD1 (6 bases). The CDR3 extends over 14 amino acids. Per germline, CDR1 SGHTA and CDR2 FQGNSA. V was trimmed by 6 bases and J by 4 bases, leaving 13 bases between them. The CDR3 is CASRKGGGNQPQHF. In DNA, the CDR3 is TGTGCCAGCAGAAAAGGGGGGGGTAATCAGCCCCAGCATTTT.

This clonotype was observed a handful of times. The chain uses TRBV5-1 and TRBJ2-1; the match to TRBD2 covers 8 bases. Germline CDR1 SGHRS, CDR2 YFSETQ. The V gene end was trimmed by 0 bases and the J gene end by 9 bases; junction bases not matched to a gene: 11. The CDR3 length is 16 residues. The CDR3 region is CASSLAGGSLEGEQFF. DNA of the CDR3: TGCGCCAGCAGCTTGGCGGGAGGGTCCTTGGAGGGTGAGCAGTTCTTC.

This clonotype was observed many times. J is TRBJ2-3 and V is TRBV7-3, with 8 bases fitting TRBD2. This CDR3 has 17 amino acids. V gave up 1 base and J gave up 5 bases; unmatched junction bases: 11. CDR1 and CDR2 from the germline V gene are SGHTA and FQGTGA. CDR3 DNA sequence: TGTGCCAGCAGCTTAAATCGAGCGGGGGTCGTGGGAGATACGCAGTATTTT. Translated, it gives CASSLNRAGVVGDTQYF.

On this clonotype itself: A much larger clone sits a single nucleotide away, making a read error possible. The rearrangement joins TRBV12-3 or TRBV12-4 to TRBJ2-7; maybe TRBD1 (6 bases). Trimming stripped 3 bases from V and 3 bases from J, with 9 bases between. The CDR3 has 13 amino acids. CDR3 bases: TGTGCCAGCAGTTTCCGGGACAACTACGAGCAGTACTTC. Its translation is CASSFRDNYEQYF.

The gene calls are TRBV20-1 and TRBJ2-1; 8 nucleotides align to TRBD2. Germline-derived CDR1 and CDR2 are DFQATT and SNEGSKA (reference sequence). Unmatched junction bases numbered 14, after V lost 3 bases and J lost 4 bases. The CDR3 has 17 amino acids. The CDR3 DNA reads as TGCAGTGCTAGTTCTCATACGGGCGGGGGGACGTACAATGAGCAGTTCTTC. This sequence encodes CSASSHTGGGTYNEQFF.

The count of this clonotype is one. The CDR3 region is CASRNWASTDTQYF. CDR3 bases: TGTGCCAGCAGGAATTGGGCTAGCACAGATACGCAGTATTTT. The V and J genes are TRBV5-4 and TRBJ2-3; unclear D gene. The V end was cut by 5 bases, the J end by 0 bases, with 10 bases between. The germline gives CDR1 SGHNT, CDR2 YYREEE (reference sequence). CDR3 length: 14 amino acids.

This clonotype has a handful of counts. The chain uses TRBV19 and TRBJ2-3; 8 bases agree with TRBD1. The CDR3 is 15 residues long. V gave up 4 bases and J gave up 6 bases; unmatched junction bases: 9. The germline CDR1 and CDR2 sequences are LNHDA and SQIVND (reference sequence). The CDR3 DNA follows: TGTGCCAGTAGTAAGACAGGGGATCTCTGGGATACGCAGTATTTT. Translation gives CASSKTGDLWDTQYF. Based on the CDR3 plus reference TRBV19 and TRBJ2-3, the full variable domain is DGGITQSPKYLFRKEGQNVTLSCEQNLNHDAMYWYRQDPGQGLRLIYYSQIVNDFQKGDIAEGYSVSREKKESFPLTVTSAQKNPTAFYLCASSKTGDLWDTQYFGPGTRLTVL.

The chain combines TRBV4-2 with TRBJ2-2, with D uncertain. This CDR3 has 15 residues. V was cut by 1 base and J by 4 bases, with 10 bases left in between. Germline V gene lookup returns CDR1 LGHNA and CDR2 YNFKEQ. CDR3 DNA: TGTGCCAGCAGCCAAGTTGAAGAGATCACCGGGGAGCTGTTTTTT. It specifies CASSQVEEITGELFF.

This chain uses TRBV7-2 with TRBJ2-1, with TRBD2 matching over 10 bases. The germline gives CDR1 SGHTA, CDR2 FQGNSA. This CDR3 has 16 amino acids. Trimming cost V 0 bases and J 10 bases; bases outside gene matches: 9. For the CDR3, the DNA is TGTGCCAGCAGCTTAGCCCCGGGACTAGCGATACGGGAGCAGTTCTTC. Translated: CASSLAPGLAIREQFF.

This clonotype was picked up many times. The J gene is TRBJ1-2, the V gene TRBV2; maybe TRBD1 (6 bases). The CDR3 is 14 residues long. The V end lost 11 bases, the J end lost 0 bases, and 16 bases lay between the germline ends. The germline V gene encodes CDR1 SNHLY and CDR2 FYNNEI. The CDR3 sequence is CAYHGGNTNYGYTF. The CDR3 nucleotides read TGTGCCTATCACGGGGGCAATACTAACTATGGCTACACCTTC.

V gene TRBV27 combines with J gene TRBJ2-3; TRBD2 matches at 10 bases. Germline assignment: CDR1 MNHEY and CDR2 SMNVEV (reference sequence). Germline trimming cut 2 bases from V and 1 base from J; bases unmatched to any gene: 3. The CDR3 has 16 residues. The CDR3 nucleotides read TGTGCCAGCAGTTTAGCAGCGGGGGGGGGCACAGATACGCAGTATTTT. Its translation: CASSLAAGGGTDTQYF.

This clonotype was seen ten or more times. The V call is TRBV24-1, the J call TRBJ2-1; 8 bases are a match to TRBD2. Per the germline V gene, CDR1 is KGHDR and CDR2 is SFDVKD. J lost 9 bases, V lost 3 bases, and 6 bases had no gene match. The CDR3 has 14 residues. The CDR3 nucleotides read TGTGCCACCAGTGATCCCGGACTAGCTTCTGAGCAGTTCTTC. Translation: CATSDPGLASEQFF.

The chain carries TRBV25-1 and TRBJ1-5; 10 nucleotides agree with TRBD1. Per germline, CDR1 MGHDK and CDR2 SYGVNS. The CDR3 is 15 residues long. V lost 5 bases to trimming and J lost 4 bases; unmatched junction nucleotides: 5. CDR3 residues: CASSRQGARNQPQHF. For the CDR3, the DNA is TGTGCCAGCAGTCGACAGGGGGCGCGGAATCAGCCCCAGCATTTT.

This clonotype came up a few times. The chain carries TRBV15 and TRBJ1-1; D is ambiguous. Per the germline V gene, CDR1 is LNHNV and CDR2 is YYDKDF (reference sequence). The CDR3 sequence is 14 residues long. The V gene lost 0 bases and the J gene lost 10 bases, with 15 bases spanning the gap. CDR3 nucleotide sequence: TGTGCCACCAGCAGAGATCCCCCGAAAGAGCGAGCTTTCTTT. This encodes CATSRDPPKERAFF.

This chain uses TRBV12-3 or TRBV12-4 with TRBJ1-2, with D possibly matching TRBD1 (6 bases). Trimming left V 5 bases short and J 4 bases short, with 17 bases between. The CDR3 totals 15 residues. The CDR3 loop is CASSPRGGAAYGYTF. The CDR3 DNA follows: TGTGCCAGCAGTCCGAGAGGGGGAGCGGCCTATGGCTACACCTTC.

This clonotype was seen many times. The V call is TRBV12-3 or TRBV12-4, the J call TRBJ2-5, with D perhaps matching TRBD2 (5 bases). The CDR3 runs 11 residues. Trimming took 6 bases from V and 5 from J, leaving 7 bases between them. Written as DNA, the CDR3 is TGTGCCAGCAGCTCGGGGGAGACCCAGTACTTC. This gives the protein CASSSGETQYF.

The V and J genes are TRBV19 and TRBJ2-1; TRBD2 aligns across 9 bases. The CDR3 spans 14 residues. Germline V gene lookup returns CDR1 LNHDA and CDR2 SQIVND (reference sequence). The V gene end was trimmed by 4 bases and the J gene end by 6 bases; junction bases not matched to a gene: 4. This CDR3 reads CASSRIAGANEQFF. CDR3 bases: TGTGCCAGTAGTAGGATAGCGGGGGCCAATGAGCAGTTCTTC.

This clonotype has just a few counts. The chain recombines TRBV18 with TRBJ1-1, with D hard to call. Germline V CDR1 and CDR2: KGHSH, LQKENI. Between the trimmed V and J ends, which lost 5 bases and 0 bases, there was a span of 4 bases. The CDR3 is 12 residues long. For the CDR3, the DNA is TGTGCCAGCTCAAACGTGAACACTGAAGCTTTCTTT. This sequence encodes CASSNVNTEAFF.

This sequence joins TRBV4-3 and TRBJ1-6; D is perhaps TRBD1 (5 bases). The CDR3 is 16 amino acids. V lost 0 bases, J lost 6 bases, and 12 bases lay in between. CDR1 and CDR2 from the germline V gene are LGHNA and YSLEER. The CDR3 reads CASSQDPPGRNSPLHF. As DNA, the CDR3 is TGCGCCAGCAGCCAAGATCCGCCGGGACGTAATTCACCCCTCCACTTT.

The V and J genes are TRBV18 and TRBJ2-7; D gene unclear. The CDR3 has 13 amino acids. V lost 0 bases and J lost 5, with 8 bases in between. Germline values: CDR1 KGHSH, CDR2 LQKENI. Written as DNA, the CDR3 is TGTGCCAGCTCACCACCGGGCACTGACGAGCAGTACGTC. As protein: CASSPPGTDEQYV.

This clonotype was seen a handful of times. J is TRBJ2-5 and V is TRBV5-1; 10 bases map to TRBD1. CDR3 length: 15 residues. Germline CDR1 reads SGHRS; CDR2 reads YFSETQ. J gave up 5 bases and V 7 bases, and 11 bases lay outside the gene matches. In DNA, the CDR3 is TGCGCCAGCGGTTACGGGACAGGGGATGCGGAGACCCAGTACTTC. It codes for CASGYGTGDAETQYF.

In its sample, this clonotype was seen many times. The chain joins TRBV24-1 to TRBJ2-1, with 8 bases lining up with TRBD1. The CDR3 has 15 amino acids. Germline CDR1 and CDR2: KGHDR and SFDVKD. V lost 0 bases to trimming and J lost 9 bases; unmatched junction nucleotides: 6. CDR3 sequence (DNA): TGTGCCACCAGTGATTTGGCAGGGGGCAATTTTGAGCAGTTCTTC. Its protein product is CATSDLAGGNFEQFF.

Here the CDR3 reads CASSKASGDGTQYF. In DNA, the CDR3 is TGTGCCAGCAGTAAGGCTAGCGGGGATGGGACCCAGTACTTC. The chain uses TRBV6-6 and TRBJ2-5, with 9 nucleotides matching TRBD2. V trimming: 5 bases; J trimming: 7 bases; junction bases outside the gene matches: 8. Germline values: CDR1 MNHNY, CDR2 SVGAGI (reference sequence). The CDR3 length is 14 residues.

The genes are TRBV20-1 and TRBJ2-3, with TRBD2 matching over 8 bases. Germline CDR1 is DFQATT and CDR2 is SNEGSKA (reference sequence). Germline trimming cut 6 bases from V and 4 bases from J; bases unmatched to any gene: 6. The CDR3 consists of 13 residues. Written as DNA, the CDR3 is TGCAGTGCCCCGGGACTAGGTGCAGATACGCAGTATTTT. Translating gives CSAPGLGADTQYF.

Only a few counts were recorded for this clonotype. The chain employs TRBV7-7 and TRBJ2-1, with D possibly matching TRBD2 (5 bases). This CDR3 is built from 14 residues. CDR1 is SSHAT and CDR2 is FNYEAQ in the germline V gene (reference sequence). V lost 4 bases and J lost 7, with 14 bases in between. The CDR3: CASSYARGDNEQFF. The CDR3 nucleotides are TGTGCCAGCAGCTACGCACGGGGTGATAATGAGCAGTTCTTC.

V usage is TRBV24-1 and J usage is TRBJ2-3, with 9 nucleotides matching TRBD1. This CDR3 spans 16 amino acids. Unmatched junction bases numbered 8, after V lost 3 bases and J lost 5 bases. Germline values: CDR1 KGHDR, CDR2 SFDVKD. CDR3 DNA: TGTGCCACCAGTGATGCCGGGACAGGGTACGGAGATACGCAGTATTTT. This sequence encodes CATSDAGTGYGDTQYF.